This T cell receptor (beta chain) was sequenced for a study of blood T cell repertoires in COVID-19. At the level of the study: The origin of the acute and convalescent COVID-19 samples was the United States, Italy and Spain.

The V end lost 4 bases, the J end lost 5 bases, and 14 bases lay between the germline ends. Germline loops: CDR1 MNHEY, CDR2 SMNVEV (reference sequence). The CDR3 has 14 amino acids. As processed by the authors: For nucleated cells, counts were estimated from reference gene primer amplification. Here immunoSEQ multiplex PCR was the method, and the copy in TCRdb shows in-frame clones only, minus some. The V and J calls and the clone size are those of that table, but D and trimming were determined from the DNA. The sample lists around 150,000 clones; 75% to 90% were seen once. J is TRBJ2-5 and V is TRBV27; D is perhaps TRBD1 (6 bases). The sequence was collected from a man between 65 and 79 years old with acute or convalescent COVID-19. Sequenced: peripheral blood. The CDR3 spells CASSYAGELETQYF. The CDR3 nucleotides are TGTGCCAGCAGTTATGCAGGGGAGTTGGAGACCCAGTACTTC.